These T cell receptor beta chains were read from a single sample in a study of cytomegalovirus exposure and HLA in healthy donors. Libraries were prepared by immunoSEQ multiplex PCR; TCRdb keeps only in-frame clonotypes and omits some of them. The repertoire has tens of thousands of clones, roughly 78% of them found once; the top ten carry approximately 4%. The material sequenced was PBMCs. The receptors derive from a male donor in good health and CMV-seropositive. CDR3s include the opening cysteine and the closing phenylalanine or tryptophan. D genes are given only for firm matches. Not every row has a clone size; where given, it reads once, few, many or a size class.

abundance	v_gene	d_gene	len	j_gene	CDR3aa	CDR3nt
once	TRBV5-1	TRBD1	16	TRBJ1-1	CASSSIQGAEDTEAFF	TGCGCCAGCAGCTCCATACAGGGGGCGGAGGACACTGAAGCTTTCTTT
-	TRBV19	TRBD1	15	TRBJ2-1	CASSIGGTGDNEQFF	TGTGCCAGTAGTATAGGTGGGACAGGAGACAATGAGCAGTTCTTC
-	TRBV6-1	TRBD2	15	TRBJ2-5	CASSVAGGVQETQYF	TGTGCCAGCAGCGTAGCGGGAGGCGTCCAAGAGACCCAGTACTTC
-	TRBV28	-	14	TRBJ2-7	CASLEHGGSYEQYF	TGTGCCAGCCTCGAACACGGCGGCTCCTACGAGCAGTACTTC
-	TRBV10-1	TRBD1	15	TRBJ2-1	CASGPTGFTSNEQFF	TGCGCCAGCGGTCCGACAGGGTTTACTTCCAATGAGCAGTTCTTC
-	TRBV6-4	TRBD1	19	TRBJ2-7	CASSDNRGVPLPPSYEQYF	TGTGCCAGCAGTGACAACAGGGGGGTGCCTCTACCACCATCCTACGAGCAGTACTTC
-	TRBV7-7	TRBD2	15	TRBJ2-3	CASSSGLGGTDTQYF	TGTGCCAGCAGCTCGGGACTGGGGGGGACAGATACGCAGTATTTT
-	TRBV5-1	TRBD1	15	TRBJ2-5	CASSLTGGFRETQYF	TGCGCCAGCAGCTTGACAGGGGGTTTTCGGGAGACCCAGTACTTC
-	TRBV2	-	13	TRBJ1-2	CASKMQGLEGYTF	TGTGCCAGCAAAATGCAGGGGCTGGAGGGCTACACCTTC
once	TRBV14	-	17	TRBJ2-4	CASSLAWRLLAKNIQYF	TGTGCCAGCAGCCTTGCCTGGCGGCTCTTAGCCAAAAACATTCAGTACTTC
-	TRBV29-1	TRBD2	15	TRBJ2-3	CSAVGLAGRLWMEYF	TGCAGCGCCGTCGGGCTAGCGGGACGGCTTTGGATGGAGTATTTT
many	TRBV6-1	TRBD1	12	TRBJ2-3	CASRPQGNTQYF	TGTGCCAGCAGACCACAGGGGAATACGCAGTATTTT
-	TRBV6-4	-	12	TRBJ1-2	CASSDGHSAYTF	TGTGCCAGCAGTGACGGACACTCGGCCTACACCTTC
-	TRBV30	TRBD1	14	TRBJ1-1	CAWSRDRGNTEAFF	TGTGCCTGGAGCCGGGACAGAGGGAACACTGAAGCTTTCTTT
once	TRBV28	TRBD2	16	TRBJ2-5	CASSTSTSGYQETQYF	TGTGCCAGCAGTACCTCGACTAGCGGATACCAAGAGACCCAGTACTTC
-	TRBV13	-	13	TRBJ2-7	CASSQLGNYEQYF	TGTGCCAGCAGCCAACTAGGAAACTACGAGCAGTACTTC
once	TRBV11-3	TRBD2	15	TRBJ2-1	CASSLGGSLSNEQFF	TGTGCCAGCAGCTTGGGCGGGAGCTTATCCAATGAGCAGTTCTTC
-	TRBV6-5	TRBD1	13	TRBJ1-2	CASSRDRLNGYTF	TGTGCCAGTTCTAGGGACAGGCTTAATGGCTACACCTTC
-	TRBV28	-	14	TRBJ1-3	CASSLYGQGNTIYF	TGTGCCAGCAGTTTATATGGACAGGGAAACACCATATATTTT
-	TRBV21-1	-	12	TRBJ2-3	CASSTPSQTQYF	TGTGCCAGCAGCACACCTAGCCAAACGCAGTATTTT
-	TRBV9	TRBD1	17	TRBJ1-4	CASSLRQGEATNEKLFF	TGTGCCAGCAGCCTCAGACAGGGGGAAGCAACTAATGAAAAACTGTTTTTT
-	TRBV27	-	15	TRBJ2-3	CASSPQRPVGDTQYF	TGTGCCAGCAGTCCTCAGCGGCCGGTGGGAGATACGCAGTATTTT
-	TRBV19	-	13	TRBJ2-7	CASSPTNPYEQYF	TGTGCCAGTAGTCCTACCAACCCGTACGAGCAGTACTTC
-	TRBV28	TRBD1	13	TRBJ1-5	CASYEGANQPQHF	TGTGCCTCTTACGAGGGGGCAAATCAGCCCCAGCATTTT
few	TRBV6-5	-	12	TRBJ1-2	CASSPDTYGYTF	TGTGCCAGCAGTCCCGACACGTATGGCTACACCTTC
-	TRBV7-3	-	15	TRBJ2-5	CASSLRPGSGETQYF	TGTGCCAGCAGCTTACGTCCAGGGTCGGGAGAGACCCAGTACTTC
few	TRBV10-3	-	13	TRBJ1-6	CAISGKINSPLHF	TGTGCCATCAGTGGTAAAATCAATTCACCCCTCCACTTT
many	TRBV2	TRBD1	14	TRBJ1-1	CASSPVPGQGWAFF	TGTGCCAGCAGCCCGGTCCCGGGACAGGGTTGGGCTTTCTTT
-	TRBV7-6	TRBD1	15	TRBJ2-5	CASSLQTGYQETQYF	TGTGCCAGCAGCCTACAGACAGGGTACCAAGAGACCCAGTACTTC
-	TRBV28	-	15	TRBJ1-3	CASSLVPGSGNTIYF	TGTGCCAGCAGTTTGGTTCCCGGCTCTGGAAACACCATATATTTT
-	TRBV27	TRBD2	15	TRBJ2-7	CASSIRLAGPNEQYF	TGTGCCAGCAGTATTCGACTAGCGGGGCCTAACGAGCAGTACTTC
-	TRBV28	TRBD2	15	TRBJ2-7	CASSPLAGGPYEQYF	TGTGCCAGCAGCCCACTAGCGGGGGGGCCCTACGAGCAGTACTTC
-	TRBV7-8	-	17	TRBJ2-1	CASSLREGGRSYNEQFF	TGTGCCAGCAGCCTAAGGGAGGGGGGCCGCTCCTACAATGAGCAGTTCTTC
-	TRBV15	-	12	TRBJ2-3	CATSQETDTQYF	TGTGCCACCTCCCAGGAAACAGATACGCAGTATTTT
-	TRBV19	TRBD1	15	TRBJ1-4	CASSFPRTGGGKLFF	TGTGCCAGTAGTTTCCCACGGACAGGGGGCGGAAAACTGTTTTTT
-	TRBV28	-	15	TRBJ1-1	CASNPRQVTNTEAFF	TGTGCCAGCAACCCCAGACAGGTCACGAACACTGAAGCTTTCTTT
-	TRBV2	TRBD1	12	TRBJ2-7	CAVDRARYEQYF	TGTGCCGTAGACAGGGCCCGGTACGAGCAGTACTTC
-	TRBV29-1	TRBD1	15	TRBJ2-1	CSVAPFDRGGNEQFF	TGCAGCGTTGCTCCTTTCGACAGGGGAGGTAATGAGCAGTTCTTC
-	TRBV11-2	TRBD2	16	TRBJ2-3	CASTPSGALKRDTQYF	TGTGCCAGCACCCCAAGCGGGGCCCTAAAGAGAGATACGCAGTATTTT
-	TRBV6-6	-	14	TRBJ2-2	CASSYLRQSGELFF	TGTGCCAGCAGTTACCTTAGACAGAGCGGGGAGCTGTTTTTT
-	TRBV5-1	-	14	TRBJ2-2	CASSLSPGTGELFF	TGCGCCAGCAGCTTGTCTCCGGGAACCGGGGAGCTGTTTTTT
-	TRBV19	-	21	TRBJ1-1	CASSMSIFEPESLLQNTEAFF	TGTGCCAGTAGTATGTCCATTTTTGAACCCGAGAGCCTTCTTCAGAACACTGAAGCTTTCTTT
few	TRBV7-6	-	13	TRBJ1-1	CASSRRDITEAFF	TGTGCCAGCAGCCGACGGGACATTACTGAAGCTTTCTTT
few	TRBV27	-	16	TRBJ2-3	CASSLGLSTSTDTQYF	TGTGCCAGCAGTTTAGGACTCTCTACTAGCACAGATACGCAGTATTTT
once	TRBV13	-	12	TRBJ1-1	CASSPGYTEAFF	TGTGCCAGCAGCCCAGGCTACACTGAAGCTTTCTTT
once	TRBV27	TRBD2	14	TRBJ2-7	CASSWASGAYEQYF	TGTGCCAGCAGTTGGGCTAGCGGGGCCTACGAGCAGTACTTC
-	TRBV6-4	-	14	TRBJ2-3	CASSSGDGGDTQYF	TGTGCCAGCTCCAGTGGAGACGGGGGAGATACGCAGTATTTT
-	TRBV9	-	16	TRBJ1-4	CASSVGRGARVEKLFF	TGTGCCAGCAGCGTAGGTCGGGGGGCGAGGGTCGAAAAACTGTTTTTT
few	TRBV2	TRBD1	13	TRBJ1-5	CASQRGTGQPQHF	TGTGCCTCCCAACGGGGGACAGGGCAGCCCCAGCATTTT
-	TRBV30	-	16	TRBJ1-6	CAWSSTPGTFDTPLHF	TGTGCCTGGAGTTCAACCCCAGGGACATTCGACACACCCCTCCACTTT
-	TRBV28	-	14	TRBJ2-7	CASNRRGRSDEQYF	TGTGCCAGCAATCGGCGGGGGCGCTCGGACGAGCAGTACTTC
-	TRBV2	-	12	TRBJ1-1	CASSYRRYEAFF	TGTGCCAGCAGTTACAGACGGTATGAAGCTTTCTTT
-	TRBV19	TRBD1	14	TRBJ1-4	CASDLGQRYEKLFF	TGTGCCAGTGACCTGGGACAGCGATATGAAAAACTGTTTTTT